This T cell receptor (beta chain) was captured by sequencing in a study of blood T cell repertoires in COVID-19 (dated by TCRdb to 2020 to 2022). At the level of the whole study: Samples covering the acute and convalescent phases of COVID-19 were provided by collaborators in the United States, Italy and Spain. The prospective study material was composed of cDNA or gDNA derived from T cells, B-cell-depleted T cells, or PBMCs. The dataset comprised deeply sampled blood TCRbeta repertoires from subjects exposed to, actively infected with, or recovered from COVID-19. The repertoires were released in a freely available public database meant as a resource for research on the immune response to SARS-CoV-2. Samples were obtained from the ongoing ImmuneRACE study (first 160 participants) and from 1,254 subjects provided by 6 global collaborators. The sample metadata nearly always contained a de-identified subject ID, COVID-19 status, age in years and sex. HLA class I and class II types, where available, came from metadata supplied by the sample provider rather than from assay-based typing.

Each collaborating institution followed its own protocols to collect whole blood in K2EDTA tubes. For TCRbeta analysis, collaborator samples were shipped as frozen whole blood, as isolated PBMCs, or as DNA extracted from either sample type. CDR1 and CDR2 are read off the germline V gene as MNHEY and SVGAGI. Including the terminal cysteine and phenylalanine, the CDR3 comprises 13 residues. Only the CDR3 part of the read is kept: 39 bases, read in frame from the first base. Clipping removes 5 bases from V and 5 bases from J, with 3 as the unmatched junction base count. The study at large found these results: The amount of clinical and demographic metadata varied by source and participant and was provided uncurated.

TCRbeta CDR3 regions were amplified from genomic DNA using the immunoSEQ Assay, a bias-controlled multiplex PCR. The original methods were these. Within the assay, amplification of reference gene primers was used to estimate how many nucleated cells each sample contained. To quantify the absolute abundance of each unique TCRbeta CDR3 rearrangement, sequence reads were collapsed and filtered. For each sample, productive Simpson clonality was calculated as the square root of Simpson's diversity index across productive rearrangements. The clones in this table, taken by TCRdb from immuneACCESS, are in-frame only. Not every clone is retained; where verified, under half of the shortfall comes from an unresolved V gene, and the cause of the rest is unknown. Clone size and the V and J calls come from that table; the DNA yielded D and trimming. The sample yields some 73,000 clones; about 93% were counted once. The top ten constitute roughly 7.2% of the sample.

Details on this clone: No antigen is known for it. Per-nucleotide qualities are absent, and no much larger clonotype sits a single base away.

This clonotype was obtained from a human donor in a cohort sampled during active COVID-19. The chain couples TRBV6-5 to TRBJ2-5; 9 middle bases align to TRBD2. Source material: peripheral blood. In nucleotides, the sequence is TGTGCCAGCAGTATAGCGGGGGTTGAGACCCAGTACTTC. This gives the protein CASSIAGVETQYF.